These 21 T cell receptor beta chains share one sample of origin, sequenced in a study of blood T cells in healthy people across ages. Then a second PCR, running about 6 to 11 cycles, was carried out with a sample-barcoded 5' primer and a J-beta primer mix. TCRdb independently ran MiXCR on the 5' RACE reads; one entry per CDR3 protein. This sample carries about 500,000 distinct CDR3 sequences, around 24% of them seen once, and the ten largest clones take roughly 9%. A further study also used this sample, focusing on T cells of mothers and their children.

Sequenced: blood. Receptor source: a boy aged 5 to 17 in good health.

The chain uses TRBV5-1 and TRBJ1-1; D possibly corresponds to TRBD1 (5 bases). The germline V gene has CDR1 SGHRS and CDR2 YFSETQ. V dropped 0 bases and J dropped 6 bases, with 12 bases sitting between them. This CDR3 is built from 14 residues. This CDR3 is CASSLASGISEAFF. The DNA for the CDR3 is TGCGCCAGCAGCTTGGCCTCAGGGATCTCTGAAGCTTTCTTT.

The table lists this clonotype with a few counts. This chain links TRBV12-3 or TRBV12-4 with TRBJ2-5; D remains ambiguous. Trimming pared 3 bases from V and 11 bases from J, leaving 13 bases between. CDR3 length equals 12 residues. CDR3 sequence reads: CASSFEVNGQYF. CDR3 bases: TGTGCCAGCAGTTTTGAGGTAAACGGGCAGTACTTC.

This clonotype turned up a few times. The chain joins TRBV19 to TRBJ1-4; possibly TRBD1 for D (5 bases). The V and J ends lost 3 bases and 3 bases respectively, with 11 bases between them. Germline values: CDR1 LNHDA, CDR2 SQIVND (reference sequence). The CDR3 spans 15 residues. CDR3 in amino acids: CASSMRPGPNEKLFF. The CDR3 DNA reads TGTGCCAGTAGTATGCGGCCAGGGCCTAATGAAAAACTGTTTTTT.

This clonotype turned up a few times. V is TRBV15 and J is TRBJ2-5; D may be TRBD1 (6 bases). CDR3 size: 15 residues. Trimming removed 2 bases from V and 0 bases from J, with 10 bases in between. Germline V gene data show CDR1 as LNHNV and CDR2 as YYDKDF (reference sequence). The CDR3 DNA follows: TGTGCCACCAGCAGAAAACAGGGCTACCAAGAGACCCAGTACTTC. Its protein is CATSRKQGYQETQYF.

This clonotype was seen more than once but under ten times. The chain joins TRBV27 to TRBJ1-5, with a possible D match to TRBD1 (5 bases). There are 15 residues in the CDR3. Germline CDR1 reads MNHEY; CDR2 reads SMNVEV (reference sequence). Trimming cost V 5 bases and J 7 bases, with 18 bases left between them. This CDR3 reads CASSPGGMGWQPQHF. The CDR3 nucleotides read TGTGCCAGCAGTCCTGGGGGGATGGGCTGGCAGCCCCAGCATTTT.

On this clonotype: Germline and junction disagree at one end, which may indicate a read error. The V and J genes are TRBV20-1 and TRBJ1-1; the D gene is possibly TRBD1 (6 bases). Germline-derived CDR1 and CDR2 are DFQATT and SNEGSKA (reference sequence). This CDR3 spans 14 amino acids. CDR3 amino acids: CSVREPRGGAGAFF. CDR3 DNA: TGCAGTGTTAGAGAACCCCGTGGGGGGGCGGGGGCTTTCTTT.

CDR3 in amino acids: CASSLLSWAGVEEKLFF. The CDR3 DNA sequence: TGTGCCAGCAGCTTATTGAGCTGGGCAGGGGTCGAAGAAAAACTGTTTTTT. The V call is TRBV7-2, the J call TRBJ1-4; D possibly corresponds to TRBD1 (6 bases). The germline gives CDR1 SGHTA, CDR2 FQGNSA. This CDR3 has 17 residues. V was shortened by 2 bases and J by 8 bases, with 21 bases between the two germline ends.

This clonotype was counted a few times. The gene calls are TRBV20-1 and TRBJ2-5; TRBD2 matches at 10 bases. The closer fit of TRBJ2-1 to the DNA end suggests the J call may be wrong. This CDR3 is built from 18 residues. Germline-derived CDR1 and CDR2 are DFQATT and SNEGSKA (reference sequence). The chain's CDR3 is CSARGGAGGPIRYNEQFF. The CDR3 DNA is TGCAGTGCTAGAGGGGGAGCGGGAGGGCCCATCAGATACAATGAGCAGTTCTTC.

Here the CDR3 DNA reads TGTGCCAGCAGCGTAGATAAGTTCTATGGCTACACCTTC. This codes for CASSVDKFYGYTF. The rearrangement links TRBV9 to TRBJ1-2; no clear D gene. Germline-derived CDR1 and CDR2 are SGDLS and YYNGEE. CDR3 size: 13 residues. The V end was cut by 0 bases, the J end by 4 bases, with 7 bases between.

This chain uses TRBV27 with TRBJ2-7, with D perhaps matching TRBD2 (6 bases). This CDR3 has 12 residues. CDR1 MNHEY and CDR2 SMNVEV come from the germline V gene (reference sequence). Trimming stripped 8 bases from V and 6 bases from J, with 14 bases between. The CDR3 is CASGRFQGEQYF. The CDR3 region has the DNA TGTGCCAGCGGGAGGTTCCAAGGCGAGCAGTACTTC.

This clonotype was observed a few times. The chain links TRBV11-2 to TRBJ2-7; D is possibly TRBD1 (5 bases). The CDR3 has 15 amino acids. Germline-derived CDR1 and CDR2 are SGHAT and FQNNGV. Trimming cost V 3 bases and J 9 bases, with 21 bases left between them. CDR3 sequence reads: CASSLFPGQGYPQYF. CDR3 nucleotides: TGTGCCAGCAGCTTGTTCCCCGGACAAGGTTATCCGCAGTACTTC.

This clonotype has only a few counts. The chain couples TRBV4-3 to TRBJ2-3, with 11 bases aligning to TRBD2. This CDR3 has 17 residues. The germline V gene has CDR1 LGHNA and CDR2 YSLEER. V trimming: 3 bases; J trimming: 1 base; junction bases outside the gene matches: 6. This CDR3 reads CASSQQLAGDGTDTQYF. CDR3 nucleotide sequence: TGCGCCAGCAGCCAGCAACTAGCGGGGGATGGCACAGATACGCAGTATTTT.

This chain connects TRBV4-1 to TRBJ2-5, with 7 positions matching TRBD2. The J call may not be correct, given that the DNA end is closer to TRBJ2-7. The CDR3 consists of 15 residues. CDR1 and CDR2 from the germline V gene are MGHRA and YSYEKL. The CDR3 loop reads CASSQSPSGTYEQYF. The CDR3 DNA reads TGCGCCAGCAGCCAATCGCCTAGCGGTACCTACGAGCAGTACTTC.

This clonotype was counted only a few times. The V and J genes are TRBV2 and TRBJ2-4, with no clear D. V was shortened by 5 bases and J by 0 bases, with 11 bases between the two germline ends. The CDR3 runs 15 residues. Germline-derived CDR1 and CDR2 are SNHLY and FYNNEI. The CDR3 sequence: CASSPGPLAKNIQYF. As DNA, the CDR3 is TGTGCCAGCAGTCCTGGGCCTCTAGCCAAAAACATTCAGTACTTC.

This clonotype was seen only a few times. The V gene is TRBV4-1, the J gene TRBJ2-7; weak D call: TRBD1 (6 bases). V lost 2 bases and J 2 bases, leaving 10 bases between the germline ends. The germline V gene encodes CDR1 MGHRA and CDR2 YSYEKL. This CDR3 spans 14 amino acids. CDR3 amino acids: CASSQSQGAYEQYF. In DNA form, the CDR3 reads TGCGCCAGCAGCCAATCACAGGGAGCCTACGAGCAGTACTTC.

This chain connects TRBV4-3 to TRBJ1-1, with 10 nucleotides matching TRBD1. V was clipped by 1 base and J by 4 bases; unmatched bases: 6. The CDR3 has 16 amino acids. Germline V lookup: CDR1 LGHNA, CDR2 YSLEER. The DNA for the CDR3 is TGCGCCAGCAGCCAAGGGACAGGGGGTTGGGGCACTGAAGCTTTCTTT. Its translation is CASSQGTGGWGTEAFF.

CDR3 in amino acids: CASSGRRETEGYTF. The CDR3 coding sequence is TGCGCCAGCAGCGGCCGTAGAGAAACCGAGGGCTACACCTTC. The V and J genes are TRBV5-1 and TRBJ1-2; D unresolved. This CDR3 region has 14 residues. The V gene's germline CDR1 is SGHRS and CDR2 YFSETQ. V lost 4 bases and J 8 bases, leaving 18 bases between the germline ends.

This clonotype was seen a few times. The V gene is TRBV20-1, the J gene TRBJ1-2, with a possible D match to TRBD1 (6 bases). V lost 0 bases to trimming and J lost 7 bases, with 18 bases between them. In germline, CDR1 is DFQATT, CDR2 SNEGSKA (reference sequence). The CDR3 length is 15 residues. The chain's CDR3 is CSARDDLRGGSGYTF. CDR3 DNA: TGCAGTGCTAGAGATGACTTGAGAGGGGGGTCTGGCTACACCTTC.

This chain uses TRBV4-2 with TRBJ1-6; D unresolved. The germline V gene has CDR1 LGHNA and CDR2 YNFKEQ. V lost 0 bases and J lost 5, with 5 bases in between. The CDR3 has 14 amino acids. The CDR3 sequence is CASSQEGNNSPLHF. In nucleotides, the CDR3 is TGTGCCAGCAGCCAAGAGGGGAATAATTCACCCCTCCACTTT.

The chain combines TRBV20-1 with TRBJ2-1; no clear D gene. Trimming shortened V by 1 base and J by 9 bases, and 13 bases separated the two germline ends. The germline V gene encodes CDR1 DFQATT and CDR2 SNEGSKA (reference sequence). This CDR3 comprises 13 residues. CDR3 amino acids: CSARADLRREQFF. DNA of the CDR3: TGCAGTGCTAGAGCGGACCTCCGCCGTGAGCAGTTCTTC.

This chain connects TRBV7-9 to TRBJ2-2; no firm D call. The germline V gene encodes CDR1 SEHNR and CDR2 FQNEAQ (reference sequence). The CDR3 contains 16 residues. V gave up 5 bases and J gave up 4 bases, with 17 bases separating them. This CDR3 is CASSPPSLRTTGELFF. DNA for the CDR3: TGTGCCAGCAGCCCCCCTTCGCTCAGAACCACCGGGGAGCTGTTTTTT.